Below are 23 T cell receptor beta chains sequenced from a single sample in a study of shared clonotypes between healthy human individuals. Here immunoSEQ multiplex PCR was the method, and the copy in TCRdb shows in-frame clones only, minus some. This table holds approximately 740,000 clones, 92% found once. Naive CD8 isolation took CD45RO-negative cells positively selected for CCR7 and excluded terminally differentiated effector memory CD45RA+ cells. Sequenced sample: naive CD8+ T cells sorted from blood. These receptors were taken from a young man in good health.

The chain uses TRBV7-9 and TRBJ2-7; TRBD1 aligns across 10 bases. This CDR3 spans 16 amino acids. Germline V lookup: CDR1 SEHNR, CDR2 FQNEAQ (reference sequence). Trimming removed 0 bases from V and 6 bases from J; junction bases left unmatched: 8. CDR3 DNA: TGTGCCAGCAGCTTAGCTTTAGGGAGACAGGGGGCCGAGCAGTACTTC. Amino acid sequence: CASSLALGRQGAEQYF.

The rearrangement uses TRBV29-1 and TRBJ2-7; D may match TRBD1 or TRBD2 (5 bases each). Germline CDR1 and CDR2: SQVTM and ANQGSEA. The CDR3 totals 15 residues. The V end was cut by 0 bases, the J end by 3 bases, with 15 bases between. The CDR3 is CSVEESGTEDYEQYF. The CDR3 nucleotides read TGCAGCGTTGAAGAATCCGGGACGGAAGACTACGAGCAGTACTTC.

J is TRBJ1-2 and V is TRBV11-2, with 8 bases matching TRBD1. Germline-derived CDR1 and CDR2 are SGHAT and FQNNGV. The CDR3 covers 17 residues. The trim removed 1 base at V and 4 bases at J, leaving 11 bases unmatched. The CDR3 DNA follows: TGTGCCAGCAGCTTAGGTCGGTCACAGGGGGGACGCTATGGCTACACCTTC. It encodes CASSLGRSQGGRYGYTF.

V is TRBV2 and J is TRBJ2-7; D is perhaps TRBD1 or TRBD2 (5 bases each). Germline V CDR1 and CDR2: SNHLY, FYNNEI. Trimming left V 6 bases short and J 6 bases short, with 18 bases between. The CDR3 is made up of 14 amino acids. The CDR3 here is CASREPGPQPEQYF. Written as DNA, the CDR3 is TGTGCCAGCAGGGAACCGGGACCCCAACCCGAGCAGTACTTC.

This chain joins TRBV7-2 and TRBJ2-7; 7 nucleotides line up with TRBD2. V gave up 6 bases and J gave up 0 bases; unmatched junction bases: 8. The CDR3 length is 15 residues. Germline V CDR1 and CDR2: SGHTA, FQGNSA. The CDR3: CASRAGLTSSYEQYF. CDR3 DNA sequence: TGTGCCAGCAGAGCGGGATTAACTAGCTCCTACGAGCAGTACTTC.

The chain joins TRBV28 to TRBJ1-1, with a possible D match to TRBD1 (6 bases). From germline, CDR1 is MDHEN and CDR2 SYDVKM. V shed 8 bases and J shed 9 bases, with 22 bases lying between them. There are 14 residues in the CDR3. The CDR3 DNA reads as TGTGCCAGCGGGGACCGGGACACCGAAGACCAAGCTTTCTTT. Translated: CASGDRDTEDQAFF.

The chain carries TRBV19 and TRBJ2-1; 9 bases agree with TRBD2. Losses at the gene ends were 3 bases for V and 5 bases for J; bases not matched to a gene: 5. Germline assignment: CDR1 LNHDA and CDR2 SQIVND (reference sequence). There are 15 residues in the CDR3. CDR3 loop: CASSILGLAHNEQFF. CDR3 DNA sequence: TGTGCCAGTAGTATTTTAGGACTAGCGCACAATGAGCAGTTCTTC.

The chain joins TRBV14 to TRBJ2-7; D gene unclear. The CDR3 is 14 residues long. Germline V gene data show CDR1 as SGHDN and CDR2 as FVKESK. V lost 1 base and J 6 bases, leaving 13 bases between the germline ends. The CDR3 reads CASSQVASSVEQYF. The CDR3 DNA is TGTGCCAGCAGCCAAGTTGCCTCTTCCGTCGAGCAGTACTTC.

CDR3 sequence (DNA): TGTGCCAGCGGGCAGGGCAACTATGGCTACACCTTC. Translated, it gives CASGQGNYGYTF. J is TRBJ1-2 and V is TRBV7-2; tentatively, D is TRBD1 (5 bases). Between the trimmed V and J ends, which lost 8 bases and 2 bases, there was a span of 9 bases. The CDR3 consists of 12 residues. CDR1 SGHTA and CDR2 FQGNSA come from the germline V gene.

The rearrangement joins TRBV5-1 to TRBJ2-1, with D perhaps matching TRBD2 (6 bases). Germline V gene lookup returns CDR1 SGHRS and CDR2 YFSETQ. CDR3 size: 13 residues. Trimming took off 0 bases at V and 8 bases at J, with 9 bases between the two ends. CDR3 in amino acids: CASSLELAYEQFF. Here the CDR3 DNA reads TGCGCCAGCAGCTTGGAACTAGCCTATGAGCAGTTCTTC.

The chain joins TRBV28 to TRBJ2-1; TRBD2 agrees at 9 bases. V lost 6 bases and J lost 3; bases outside the gene matches: 12. CDR3 length: 17 amino acids. Germline CDR1 MDHEN, CDR2 SYDVKM. CDR3 sequence reads: CASSTTVAGVDYNEQFF. DNA for the CDR3: TGTGCCAGCAGCACAACAGTAGCGGGAGTGGACTACAATGAGCAGTTCTTC.

The chain recombines TRBV4-1 with TRBJ2-6, with D possibly matching TRBD1 (6 bases). V lost 2 bases to trimming and J lost 10 bases, with 18 bases between them. Germline V gene lookup returns CDR1 MGHRA and CDR2 YSYEKL. The CDR3 spans 16 residues. The CDR3 reads CASSQQPLPGTNVLTF. The CDR3 DNA is TGCGCCAGCAGCCAACAACCCCTCCCGGGGACAAACGTCCTGACTTTC.

The chain combines TRBV7-9 with TRBJ1-1; D not resolved. Germline CDR1 is SEHNR and CDR2 is FQNEAQ (reference sequence). Trimming cost V 5 bases and J 4 bases, with 17 bases left between them. The CDR3 totals 15 residues. CDR3 in amino acids: CASSAVAGRSTEAFF. The CDR3 coding sequence is TGTGCCAGCAGCGCCGTCGCCGGAAGATCCACTGAAGCTTTCTTT.

The chain joins TRBV6-4 to TRBJ1-2, with D uncertain. V was pared by 3 bases and J by 6 bases, with 17 bases between. The germline CDR1 and CDR2 sequences are MRHNA and SNTAGT. The CDR3 sequence is 15 residues long. CDR3 nucleotides: TGTGCCAGCAGTGAAAGCCCCTTCAGTGGACATGGCTACACCTTC. As protein: CASSESPFSGHGYTF.

This chain connects TRBV7-6 to TRBJ1-1, with 7 positions matching TRBD1. The CDR3 consists of 17 residues. The germline gives CDR1 SGHVS, CDR2 FNYEAQ. With 5 bases clipped from V and 6 bases from J, the junction kept 18 bases outside the gene matches. CDR3 DNA sequence: TGTGCCAGCAGCCCCCGACAGGGTACCCTTCTGGTCCCTGAAGCTTTCTTT. Its protein is CASSPRQGTLLVPEAFF.

The chain uses TRBV29-1 and TRBJ2-7; 11 bases are a match to TRBD2. This CDR3 spans 13 amino acids. The V segment lost 7 bases and the J segment 2 bases; nucleotides outside the gene matches: 4. Germline V gives CDR1 SQVTM, CDR2 ANQGSEA. The DNA of the CDR3 is TGCAGCGGAGGGACTAGCGGACCCTACGAGCAGTACTTC. As protein: CSGGTSGPYEQYF.

The J gene is TRBJ2-7, the V gene TRBV15; 8 bases are shared with TRBD1. The ends lost 4 bases at V and 3 bases at J; junction bases unmatched: 8. CDR3 length: 15 amino acids. Germline V gene sequence: CDR1 LNHNV, CDR2 YYDKDF (reference sequence). The CDR3 DNA sequence: TGTGCCACCAGCACGTCGGGGACAGGAAACTACGAGCAGTACTTC. This gives the protein CATSTSGTGNYEQYF.

This rearrangement joins TRBV11-2 to TRBJ2-1, with D unresolved. The CDR3 runs 12 residues. Germline CDR1 reads SGHAT; CDR2 reads FQNNGV. Trimming took 5 bases from V and 7 from J, leaving 9 bases between them. CDR3 coding DNA: TGTGCCAGCAGCCTAAGTAATAATGAGCAGTTCTTC. Its protein is CASSLSNNEQFF.

This clone was recorded once. The chain has TRBV28 and TRBJ2-7; 9 positions agree with TRBD2. Losses at the gene ends were 2 bases for V and 0 bases for J; bases not matched to a gene: 11. This CDR3 contains 18 residues. Germline CDR1 and CDR2: MDHEN and SYDVKM. The CDR3 coding sequence is TGTGCCAGCAGTTTACGGCGGGAGGGACTCCCAGCCTCCTACGAGCAGTACTTC. This gives the protein CASSLRREGLPASYEQYF.

J is TRBJ1-1 and V is TRBV5-1; weak D call: TRBD1 (5 bases). This CDR3 contains 12 residues. V gave up 6 bases and J gave up 7 bases, with 13 bases separating them. Germline CDR1 reads SGHRS; CDR2 reads YFSETQ. The CDR3 DNA follows: TGCGCCAGCACGGGGACCGCGGTTGAAGCTTTCTTT. Its protein product is CASTGTAVEAFF.

This chain connects TRBV18 to TRBJ1-3, with 11 bases fitting TRBD1. Germline loops: CDR1 KGHSH, CDR2 LQKENI. CDR3 length: 16 amino acids. The J segment lost 5 bases and the V segment lost 2 bases, leaving 5 bases of the junction unmatched. The CDR3 DNA is TGTGCCAGCTCACCAACTGGACAGGGGGCCAGAAACACCATATATTTT. It codes for CASSPTGQGARNTIYF.

The chain recombines TRBV6-1 with TRBJ2-1; D gene ambiguous. CDR1 and CDR2 from the germline V gene are MNHNS and SASEGT. This CDR3 region has 12 residues. V was shortened by 6 bases and J by 5 bases, with 8 bases between the two germline ends. The CDR3 DNA is TGTGCCAGCAGGGTCTGGGACAATGAGCAGTTCTTC. This sequence encodes CASRVWDNEQFF.

DNA for the CDR3: TGTGCCAGCACCGGGACTAGCGGCACAGATACGCAGTATTTT. Its protein product is CASTGTSGTDTQYF. The chain has TRBV6-6 and TRBJ2-3; 10 nucleotides align to TRBD2. This CDR3 has 14 residues. From germline, CDR1 is MNHNY and CDR2 SVGAGI (reference sequence). After removal of 7 bases from V and 1 base from J, the junction contained 2 bases not matched to a gene.